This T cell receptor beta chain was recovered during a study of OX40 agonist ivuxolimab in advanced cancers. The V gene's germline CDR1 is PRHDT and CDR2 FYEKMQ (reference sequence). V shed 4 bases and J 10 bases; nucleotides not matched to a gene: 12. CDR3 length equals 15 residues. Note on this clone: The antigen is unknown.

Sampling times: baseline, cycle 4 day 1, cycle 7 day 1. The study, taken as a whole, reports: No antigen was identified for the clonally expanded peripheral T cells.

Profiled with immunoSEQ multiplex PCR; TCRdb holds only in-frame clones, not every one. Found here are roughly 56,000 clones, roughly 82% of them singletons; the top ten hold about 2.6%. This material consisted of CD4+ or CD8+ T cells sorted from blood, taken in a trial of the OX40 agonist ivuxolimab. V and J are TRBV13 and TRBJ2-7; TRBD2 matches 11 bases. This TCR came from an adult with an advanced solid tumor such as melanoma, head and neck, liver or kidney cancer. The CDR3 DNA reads TGTGCCAGCAGCTCATCTAGCGGGGGGAACCTCTTTCAGTACTTC. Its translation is CASSSSSGGNLFQYF.